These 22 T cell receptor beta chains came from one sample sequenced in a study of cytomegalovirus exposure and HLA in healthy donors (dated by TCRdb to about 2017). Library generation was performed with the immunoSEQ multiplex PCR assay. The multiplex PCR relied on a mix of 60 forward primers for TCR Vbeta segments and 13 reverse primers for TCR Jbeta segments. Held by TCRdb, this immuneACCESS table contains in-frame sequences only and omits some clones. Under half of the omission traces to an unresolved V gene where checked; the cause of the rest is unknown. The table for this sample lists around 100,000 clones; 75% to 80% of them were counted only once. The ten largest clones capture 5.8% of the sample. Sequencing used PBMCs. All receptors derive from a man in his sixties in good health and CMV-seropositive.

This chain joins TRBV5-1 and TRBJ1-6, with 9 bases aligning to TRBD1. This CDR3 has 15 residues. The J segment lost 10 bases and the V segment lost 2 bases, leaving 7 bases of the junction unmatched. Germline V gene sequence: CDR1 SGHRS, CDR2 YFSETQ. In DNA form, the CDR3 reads TGCGCCAGCAGCTTAGACAGGGGGTATAGGTCACCCCTCCACTTT. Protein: CASSLDRGYRSPLHF.

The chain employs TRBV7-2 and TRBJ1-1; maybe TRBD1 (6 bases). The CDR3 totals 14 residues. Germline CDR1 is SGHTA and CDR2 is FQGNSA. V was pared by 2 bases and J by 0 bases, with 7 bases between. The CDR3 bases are TGTGCCAGCAGCTTAAGACAGGTGAACACTGAAGCTTTCTTT. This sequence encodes CASSLRQVNTEAFF.

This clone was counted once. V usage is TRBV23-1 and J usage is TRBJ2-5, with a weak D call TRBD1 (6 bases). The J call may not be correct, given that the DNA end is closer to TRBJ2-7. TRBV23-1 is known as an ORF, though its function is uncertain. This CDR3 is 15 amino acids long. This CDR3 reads CASSQSSRGVYEQYF. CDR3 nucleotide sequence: TGCGCCAGCAGTCAATCGAGCAGGGGTGTCTACGAGCAGTACTTC.

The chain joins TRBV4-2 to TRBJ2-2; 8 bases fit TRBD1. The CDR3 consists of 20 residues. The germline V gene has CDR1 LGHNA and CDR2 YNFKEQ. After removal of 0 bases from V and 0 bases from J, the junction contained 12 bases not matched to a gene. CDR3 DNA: TGTGCCAGCAGCCAAGATATGGGACAGGCTATTTTTACGAACACCGGGGAGCTGTTTTTT. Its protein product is CASSQDMGQAIFTNTGELFF.

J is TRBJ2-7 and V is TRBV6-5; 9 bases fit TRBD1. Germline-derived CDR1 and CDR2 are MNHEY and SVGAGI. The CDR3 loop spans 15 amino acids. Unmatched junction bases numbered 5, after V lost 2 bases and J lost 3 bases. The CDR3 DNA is TGTGCCAGCAGTTACGGGGGACAGGGAGGCTACGAGCAGTACTTC. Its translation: CASSYGGQGGYEQYF.

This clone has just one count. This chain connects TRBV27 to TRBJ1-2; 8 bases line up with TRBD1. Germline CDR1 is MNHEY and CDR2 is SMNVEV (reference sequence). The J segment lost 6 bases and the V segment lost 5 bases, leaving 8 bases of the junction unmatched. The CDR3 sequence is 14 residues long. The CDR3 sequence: CASSLRTGNDGYTF. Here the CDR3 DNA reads TGTGCCAGCAGTCTCCGGACAGGGAACGATGGCTACACCTTC.

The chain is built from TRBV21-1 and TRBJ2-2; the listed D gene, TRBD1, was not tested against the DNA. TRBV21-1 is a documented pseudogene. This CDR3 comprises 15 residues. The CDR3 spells CASSRQGAETGELFF. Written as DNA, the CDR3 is TGTGCCAGCAGCAGACAGGGGGCAGAAACCGGGGAGCTGTTTTTT.

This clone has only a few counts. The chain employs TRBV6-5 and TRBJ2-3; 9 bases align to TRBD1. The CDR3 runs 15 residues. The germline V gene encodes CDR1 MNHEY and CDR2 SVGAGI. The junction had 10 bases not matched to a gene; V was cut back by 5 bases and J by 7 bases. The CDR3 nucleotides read TGTGCCAGCAGTCCTGGGGGACAGGGCGTATATACGCAGTATTTT. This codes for CASSPGGQGVYTQYF.

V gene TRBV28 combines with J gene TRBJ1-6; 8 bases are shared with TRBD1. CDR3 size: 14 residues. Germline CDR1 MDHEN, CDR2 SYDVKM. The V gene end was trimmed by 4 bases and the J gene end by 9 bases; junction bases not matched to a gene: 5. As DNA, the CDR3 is TGTGCCAGCAGTTCCGGACAGGGAAGTTCACCCCTCCACTTT. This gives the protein CASSSGQGSSPLHF.

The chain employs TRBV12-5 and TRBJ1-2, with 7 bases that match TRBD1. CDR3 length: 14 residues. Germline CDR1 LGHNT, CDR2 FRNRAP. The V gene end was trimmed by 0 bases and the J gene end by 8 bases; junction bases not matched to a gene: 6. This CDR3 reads CASGLVLQGGGYTF. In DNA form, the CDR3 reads TGTGCTAGTGGTTTGGTCCTGCAGGGGGGAGGCTACACCTTC.

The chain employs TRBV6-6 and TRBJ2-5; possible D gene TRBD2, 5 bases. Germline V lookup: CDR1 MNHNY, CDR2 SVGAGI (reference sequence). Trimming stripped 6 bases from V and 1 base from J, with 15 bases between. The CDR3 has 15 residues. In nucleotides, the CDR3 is TGTGCCAGCAGACCTACGCCGGGATTCCAAGAGACCCAGTACTTC. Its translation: CASRPTPGFQETQYF.

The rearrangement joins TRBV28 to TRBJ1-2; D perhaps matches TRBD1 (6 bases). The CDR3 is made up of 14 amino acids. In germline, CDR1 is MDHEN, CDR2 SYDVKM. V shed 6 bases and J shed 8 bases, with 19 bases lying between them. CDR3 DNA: TGTGCCAGCAGCCGGGGAGGGGGAGAAAGAGGCTACACCTTC. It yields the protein CASSRGGGERGYTF.

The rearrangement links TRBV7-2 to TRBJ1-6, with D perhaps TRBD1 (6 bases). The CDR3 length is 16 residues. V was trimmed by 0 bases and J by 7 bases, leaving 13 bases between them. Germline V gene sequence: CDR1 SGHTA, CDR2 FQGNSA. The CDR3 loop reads CASSLAAGAQNSPLHF. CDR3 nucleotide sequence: TGTGCCAGCAGCTTAGCGGCAGGGGCGCAGAATTCACCCCTCCACTTT.

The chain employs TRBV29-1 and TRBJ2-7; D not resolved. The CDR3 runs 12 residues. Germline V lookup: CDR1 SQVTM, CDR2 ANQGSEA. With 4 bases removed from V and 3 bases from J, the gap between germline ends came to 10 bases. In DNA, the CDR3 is TGCAGCGTTGGTTTAACGGTCTACGAGCAGTACTTC. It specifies CSVGLTVYEQYF.

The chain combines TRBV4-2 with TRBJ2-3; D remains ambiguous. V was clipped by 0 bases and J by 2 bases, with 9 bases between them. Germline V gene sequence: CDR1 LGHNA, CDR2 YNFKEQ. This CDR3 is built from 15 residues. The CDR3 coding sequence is TGTGCCAGCAGCCAAGAGTGGCTTTCCACAGATACGCAGTATTTT. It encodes CASSQEWLSTDTQYF.

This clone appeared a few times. The CDR3 sequence: CASSPGVKTEAFF. The CDR3 nucleotides read TGTGCCAGCAGTCCCGGGGTCAAGACTGAAGCTTTCTTT. The V call is TRBV27, the J call TRBJ1-1; D gene ambiguous. Germline lookup yields CDR1 MNHEY and CDR2 SMNVEV (reference sequence). This CDR3 has 13 residues. Trimming removed 5 bases at V and 5 bases at J, with 12 bases between.

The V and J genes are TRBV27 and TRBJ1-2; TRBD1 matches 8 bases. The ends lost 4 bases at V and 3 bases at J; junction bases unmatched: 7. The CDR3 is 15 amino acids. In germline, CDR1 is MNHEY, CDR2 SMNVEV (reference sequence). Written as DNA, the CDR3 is TGTGCCAGCAGTTCCCAGACAGGGGCGCACTATGGCTACACCTTC. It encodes CASSSQTGAHYGYTF.

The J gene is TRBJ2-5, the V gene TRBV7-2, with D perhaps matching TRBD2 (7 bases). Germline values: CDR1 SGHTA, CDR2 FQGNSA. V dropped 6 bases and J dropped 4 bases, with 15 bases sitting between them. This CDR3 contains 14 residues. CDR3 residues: CASSRGGAGETQYF. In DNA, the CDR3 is TGTGCCAGCAGTAGGGGGGGGGCGGGAGAGACCCAGTACTTC.

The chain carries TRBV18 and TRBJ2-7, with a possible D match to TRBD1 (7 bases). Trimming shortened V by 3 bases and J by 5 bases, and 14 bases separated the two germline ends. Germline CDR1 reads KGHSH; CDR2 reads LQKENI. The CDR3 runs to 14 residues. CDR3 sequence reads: CASSPKTGEDEQYF. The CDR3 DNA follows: TGTGCCAGCTCACCTAAAACAGGGGAGGACGAGCAGTACTTC.

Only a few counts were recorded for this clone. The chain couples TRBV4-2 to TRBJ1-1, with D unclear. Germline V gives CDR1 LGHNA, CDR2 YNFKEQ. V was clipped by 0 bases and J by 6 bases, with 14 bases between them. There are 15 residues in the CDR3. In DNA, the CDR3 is TGTGCCAGCAGCCAAGAGACGGTCGTGGCGGCTGAAGCTTTCTTT. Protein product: CASSQETVVAAEAFF.

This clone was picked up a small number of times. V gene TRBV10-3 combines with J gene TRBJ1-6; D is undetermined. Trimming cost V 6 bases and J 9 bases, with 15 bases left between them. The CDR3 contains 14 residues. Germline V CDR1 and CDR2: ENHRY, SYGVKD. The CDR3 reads CAIRARGRSSPLHF. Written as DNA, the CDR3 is TGTGCCATCAGGGCAAGAGGGAGGAGTTCACCCCTCCACTTT.

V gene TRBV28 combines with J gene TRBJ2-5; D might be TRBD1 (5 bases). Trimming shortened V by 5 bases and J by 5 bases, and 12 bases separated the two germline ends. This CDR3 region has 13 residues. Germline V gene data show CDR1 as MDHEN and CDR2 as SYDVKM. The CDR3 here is CASSPSRAETQYF. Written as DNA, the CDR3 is TGTGCCAGCAGTCCCTCCAGGGCTGAGACCCAGTACTTC.